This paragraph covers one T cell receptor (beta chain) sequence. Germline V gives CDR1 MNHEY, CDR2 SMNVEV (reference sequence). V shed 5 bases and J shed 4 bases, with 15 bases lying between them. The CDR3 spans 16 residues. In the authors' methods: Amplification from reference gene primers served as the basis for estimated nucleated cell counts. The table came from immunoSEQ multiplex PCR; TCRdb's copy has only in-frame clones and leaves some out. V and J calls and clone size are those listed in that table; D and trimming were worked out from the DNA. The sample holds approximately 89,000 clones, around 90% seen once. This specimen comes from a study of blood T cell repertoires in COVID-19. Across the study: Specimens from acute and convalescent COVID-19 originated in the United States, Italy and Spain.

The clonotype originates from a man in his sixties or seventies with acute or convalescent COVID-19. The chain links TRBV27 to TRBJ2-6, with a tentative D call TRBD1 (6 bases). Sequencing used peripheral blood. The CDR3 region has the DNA TGTGCCAGCAGTAAACAGGGTCTGTGGGGGGCCAACGTCCTGACTTTC. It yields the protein CASSKQGLWGANVLTF.